The 14 T cell receptor beta chains given below trace back to one sample, sequenced in a study of early T cells in non-severe SARS-CoV-2 infection. A single record per CDR3 protein comes from TCRdb applying MiXCR to the 5' RACE reads. The sample lists 55,000 to 85,000 distinct CDR3 sequences, about 13% seen once, with around an eighth in the top ten. Sequenced input: whole blood. The receptors shown here come from an adult who was a healthcare worker with PCR-confirmed SARS-CoV-2 infection or an uninfected control (not recorded which).

The rearrangement uses TRBV11-3 and TRBJ2-2; 14 nucleotides match TRBD2. Looked up from germline, CDR1 is SGHNT and CDR2 is YENEEA. The CDR3 has 17 amino acids. Trimming cost V 5 bases and J 4 bases; bases outside gene matches: 6. Written as DNA, the CDR3 is TGTGCCAGCAGCCGAGGGGGACTAGCGGGGGCCACCGGGGAGCTGTTTTTT. Protein product: CASSRGGLAGATGELFF.

V gene TRBV13 combines with J gene TRBJ2-2, with 7 bases identical to TRBD1. The germline V gene has CDR1 PRHDT and CDR2 FYEKMQ (reference sequence). The CDR3 has 17 residues. Unmatched junction bases numbered 11, after V lost 2 bases and J lost 5 bases. CDR3 nucleotides: TGTGCCAGCAGCTTACTGTCAGGGGGAATATCGACCGGGGAGCTGTTTTTT. It is translated as CASSLLSGGISTGELFF.

This chain joins TRBV7-8 and TRBJ1-4, with no clear D. The CDR3 is 13 amino acids. V lost 6 bases and J lost 8, with 13 bases in between. Germline V lookup: CDR1 SGHVS, CDR2 FQNEAQ. The CDR3 coding sequence is TGTGCCAGCAGATTCCGGACGGGCGAAAAACTGTTTTTT. It translates to CASRFRTGEKLFF.

The sample holds a few counts of this clonotype. J is TRBJ2-1 and V is TRBV4-2; 10 bases match TRBD2. CDR1 LGHNA and CDR2 YNFKEQ come from the germline V gene. The CDR3 spans 16 residues. The ends lost 1 base at V and 4 bases at J; junction bases unmatched: 4. The CDR3 loop reads CASSQVALAGYNEQFF. The CDR3 nucleotides are TGTGCCAGCAGCCAAGTTGCACTAGCGGGATACAATGAGCAGTTCTTC.

The sample holds a few counts of this clonotype. The gene calls are TRBV5-1 and TRBJ2-3, with no clear D. The V gene lost 0 bases and the J gene lost 0 bases, with 8 bases spanning the gap. CDR3 size: 15 residues. Germline V gives CDR1 SGHRS, CDR2 YFSETQ. Here the CDR3 DNA reads TGCGCCAGCAGCTTGGTCTCGCCGAGCACAGATACGCAGTATTTT. Encoded protein: CASSLVSPSTDTQYF.

A few counts support this clonotype. This rearrangement joins TRBV7-9 to TRBJ1-1; TRBD1 matches 7 bases. J was trimmed by 0 bases and V by 6 bases; bases with no gene match: 4. The germline gives CDR1 SEHNR, CDR2 FQNEAQ (reference sequence). The CDR3 is 14 amino acids. The CDR3 DNA follows: TGTGCCAGCAGGACAGACAGGGTGAACACTGAAGCTTTCTTT. Its protein is CASRTDRVNTEAFF.

This clonotype occurred a few times. V usage is TRBV29-1 and J usage is TRBJ2-5; 8 bases fit TRBD2. V lost 5 bases, J lost 5 bases, and 13 bases stayed unmatched. The CDR3 loop spans 15 amino acids. Germline loops: CDR1 SQVTM, CDR2 ANQGSEA. The CDR3 nucleotides are TGCAGCGTTACCTTACTCGGGGGGGGCTTGGAGACCCAGTACTTC. It codes for CSVTLLGGGLETQYF.

This clonotype was observed a few times. The V gene is TRBV7-2, the J gene TRBJ1-1, with 8 nucleotides matching TRBD1. CDR1 SGHTA and CDR2 FQGNSA come from the germline V gene. The J segment lost 5 bases and the V segment lost 5 bases, leaving 10 bases of the junction unmatched. The CDR3 totals 15 residues. The CDR3 nucleotides read TGTGCCAGCAGCCTCACTAGGACAGGGTGGACTGAAGCTTTCTTT. It codes for CASSLTRTGWTEAFF. The whole variable domain, filled in from reference TRBV7-2 and TRBJ1-1, reads GAGVSQSPSNKVTEKGKDVELRCDPISGHTALYWYRQSLGQGLEFLIYFQGNSAPDKSGLPSDRFSAERTGGSVSTLTIQRTQQEDSAVYLCASSLTRTGWTEAFFGQGTRLTVV.

This clonotype was detected a few times. V gene TRBV20-1 combines with J gene TRBJ2-7; 9 bases line up with TRBD2. Trimming took 6 bases from V and 0 from J; bases not matched to a gene: 9. This CDR3 is 15 amino acids long. Germline loops: CDR1 DFQATT, CDR2 SNEGSKA (reference sequence). The CDR3, as DNA: TGCAGTGCCTCAGAGCGGGGGGCCCGCTCCTACGAGCAGTACTTC. Residues: CSASERGARSYEQYF.

This sequence joins TRBV6-5 and TRBJ2-5; TRBD2 is a possible D gene (6 bases). The V end lost 5 bases, the J end lost 7 bases, and 20 bases lay between the germline ends. The CDR3 has 15 amino acids. Looked up from germline, CDR1 is MNHEY and CDR2 is SVGAGI. The CDR3 spells CASSRLVTPSGTQYF. DNA for the CDR3: TGTGCCAGCAGTCGACTAGTTACGCCCTCGGGGACCCAGTACTTC.

This clonotype was found many times. The chain links TRBV3-1 to TRBJ2-3; the match to TRBD2 covers 14 bases. Germline V gene lookup returns CDR1 LGHDT and CDR2 YNNKEL (reference sequence). The CDR3 spans 16 residues. After removal of 5 bases from V and 8 bases from J, the junction contained 9 bases not matched to a gene. The CDR3 region is CASSMPTSGGAGTQYF. As DNA, the CDR3 is TGTGCCAGCAGCATGCCGACTAGCGGGGGGGCCGGTACGCAGTATTTT.

CDR3 nucleotide sequence: TGTGCCAGCAGCCGCGGGACGGGAGGTGGGGAAGAGACCCAGTACTTC. Protein product: CASSRGTGGGEETQYF. V is TRBV3-1 and J is TRBJ2-5; 7 bases line up with TRBD2. The germline V gene has CDR1 LGHDT and CDR2 YNNKEL (reference sequence). Trimming removed 4 bases from V and 3 bases from J; junction bases left unmatched: 11. The CDR3 loop spans 16 amino acids.

The chain is built from TRBV13 and TRBJ2-7; possibly TRBD1 or TRBD2 for D (5 bases each). V lost 5 bases and J 2 bases, leaving 19 bases between the germline ends. CDR1 is PRHDT and CDR2 is FYEKMQ in the germline V gene (reference sequence). The CDR3 contains 16 residues. Written as DNA, the CDR3 is TGTGCCAGCAGCCTCACCCCTATCCAGGGAGCCTACGAGCAGTACTTC. It yields the protein CASSLTPIQGAYEQYF.

This clonotype has ten or more counts. The J gene is TRBJ2-1, the V gene TRBV20-1; 7 bases agree with TRBD2. Looked up from germline, CDR1 is DFQATT and CDR2 is SNEGSKA (reference sequence). CDR3 length: 14 amino acids. V trimming: 6 bases; J trimming: 3 bases; junction bases outside the gene matches: 8. The CDR3 is CSATGTTLYNEQFF. The CDR3 nucleotides are TGCAGTGCAACCGGGACTACCCTCTACAATGAGCAGTTCTTC.